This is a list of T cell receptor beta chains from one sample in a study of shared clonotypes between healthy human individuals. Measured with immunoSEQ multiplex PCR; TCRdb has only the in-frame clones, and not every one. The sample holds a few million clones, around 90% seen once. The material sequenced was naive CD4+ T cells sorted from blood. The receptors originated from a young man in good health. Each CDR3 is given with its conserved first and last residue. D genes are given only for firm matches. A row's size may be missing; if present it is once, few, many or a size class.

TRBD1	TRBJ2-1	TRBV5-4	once	TGTGCCAGCAGCTTGGCGGGACAGGGGAACTACAATGAGCAGTTCTTC	CASSLAGQGNYNEQFF
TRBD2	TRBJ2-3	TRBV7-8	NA	TGTGCCAGCAGCTTTCAAACTAGCGGTAGCACAGATACGCAGTATTTT	CASSFQTSGSTDTQYF
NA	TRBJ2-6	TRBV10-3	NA	TGTGCCATCAGGGGGCCTGGGGCCAACGTCCTGACTTTC	CAIRGPGANVLTF
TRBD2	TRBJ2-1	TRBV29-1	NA	TGCAGCGTGGGGGGGGTACTAGCGGACAATGAGCAGTTCTTC	CSVGGVLADNEQFF
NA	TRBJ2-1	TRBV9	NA	TGTGCCAGCAGCGTATCAGCCTACAATGAGCAGTTCTTC	CASSVSAYNEQFF
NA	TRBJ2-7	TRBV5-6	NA	TGTGCCAGCAGCTTGGGTATCATTACCTACGAGCAGTACTTC	CASSLGIITYEQYF
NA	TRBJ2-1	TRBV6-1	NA	TGTGCCAGCAGAGTGGGCAGGGACCGCGGGTTCTTC	CASRVGRDRGFF
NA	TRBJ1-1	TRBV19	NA	TGTGCCAGTAGAAAACCCGAGGGTGGGGGCACTGAAGCTTTCTTT	CASRKPEGGGTEAFF
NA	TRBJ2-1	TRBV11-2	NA	TGTGCCAGCAGCTTAGGATCAGGAGGACGGCAGTTCTTC	CASSLGSGGRQFF
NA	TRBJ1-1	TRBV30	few	TGTGCCTGGAGCCGAACAGGAAACACTGAAGCTTTCTTT	CAWSRTGNTEAFF
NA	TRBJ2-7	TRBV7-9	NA	TGTGCCAGCAGCTTAGGGATCTTCTACGAGCAGTACTTC	CASSLGIFYEQYF
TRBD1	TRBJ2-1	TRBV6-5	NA	TGTGCCAGCACCGTGCTGACAGGGACGTACAATGAGCAGTTCTTC	CASTVLTGTYNEQFF
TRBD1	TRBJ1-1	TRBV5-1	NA	TGCGCCAGCCGACAGGGTGAGAACACTGAAGCTTTCTTT	CASRQGENTEAFF
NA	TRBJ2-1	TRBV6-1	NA	TGTGCCAGCAGTGAAGTCGCTTTATCCTACAATGAGCAGTTCTTC	CASSEVALSYNEQFF
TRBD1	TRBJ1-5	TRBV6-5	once	TGTGCCAGCAGTTACGGACAGGGGAATCAGCCCCAGCATTTT	CASSYGQGNQPQHF
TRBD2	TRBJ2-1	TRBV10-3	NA	TGTGCCATCAGTGAGTTGGCGGGGGGATACAATGAGCAGTTCTTC	CAISELAGGYNEQFF
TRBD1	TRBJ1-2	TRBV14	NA	TGTGCCAGCAGCCAAGATCTTCTAGGGACAGGACTTTCCTACACCTTC	CASSQDLLGTGLSYTF
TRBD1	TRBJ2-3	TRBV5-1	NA	TGCGCCAGCAGCTTGTGGACAGGTACTAGCACAGATACGCAGTATTTT	CASSLWTGTSTDTQYF
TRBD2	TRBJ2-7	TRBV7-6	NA	TGTGCCAGCAGCTATGGGACTAGCGGCTACGAGCAGTACTTC	CASSYGTSGYEQYF
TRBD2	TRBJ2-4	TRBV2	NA	TGTGCCAGCTCCCCTGGGGGGAGGGTTGCCAAAAACATTCAGTACTTC	CASSPGGRVAKNIQYF
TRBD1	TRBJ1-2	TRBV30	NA	TGTGCCTGGATAGCCGGACAGGGAAGAGTTTGGGGCTACACCTTC	CAWIAGQGRVWGYTF
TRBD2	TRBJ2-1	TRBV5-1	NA	TGCGCCAGCAGCTTGGCCAAGACTAGCGGGAGGGACAATGAGCAGTTCTTC	CASSLAKTSGRDNEQFF
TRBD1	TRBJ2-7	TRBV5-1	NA	TGCGCCAGCAGCTCCGGGACAGGGGGTTACGAGCAGTACTTC	CASSSGTGGYEQYF
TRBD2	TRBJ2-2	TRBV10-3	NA	TGTGCCATCAGCTTAGCGGGAGTGGCCGGGGAGCTGTTTTTT	CAISLAGVAGELFF
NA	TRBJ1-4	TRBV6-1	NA	TGTGCCAGCAGTGAGATCTACGAAAAACTGTTTTTT	CASSEIYEKLFF
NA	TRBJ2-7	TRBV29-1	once	TGCAGCGTTCGGCGGGGAACCTACGAGCAGTACTTC	CSVRRGTYEQYF
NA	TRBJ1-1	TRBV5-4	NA	TGTGCCAGCAGCTTGGCCAGAGACAGACCTATCACTGAAGCTTTCTTT	CASSLARDRPITEAFF
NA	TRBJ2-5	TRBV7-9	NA	TGTGCCAGCAGTAGAGATTCTCCCCTCGGAGAGACCCAGTACTTC	CASSRDSPLGETQYF
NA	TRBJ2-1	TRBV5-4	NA	TGTGCCAGCAGCTTAGGGGGGAATGAGCAGTTCTTC	CASSLGGNEQFF
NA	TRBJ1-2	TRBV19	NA	TGTGCCAGTAGTATGGGAACATACCGGGATGGCTACACCTTC	CASSMGTYRDGYTF
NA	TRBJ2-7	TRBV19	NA	TGTGCCAGTAGTAACTTCGGGGTCGAGCAGTACTTC	CASSNFGVEQYF
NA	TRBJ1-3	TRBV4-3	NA	TGCGCCAGCAGCCTAAGTCAGGTGTCGGGTGGAAACACCATATATTTT	CASSLSQVSGGNTIYF
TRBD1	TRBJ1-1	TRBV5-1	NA	TGCGCCAGCAGACCGGGACAGGGTAAACTGAACACTGAAGCTTTCTTT	CASRPGQGKLNTEAFF
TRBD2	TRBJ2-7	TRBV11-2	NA	TGTGCCAGCAGCTCGCCGGGACTAGCGGGGGTGCAGTACTTC	CASSSPGLAGVQYF
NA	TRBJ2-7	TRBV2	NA	TGTGCCAGCAGTGAACAGGGGACGGCGTCCTACGAGCAGTACTTC	CASSEQGTASYEQYF
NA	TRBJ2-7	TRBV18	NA	TGTGCCAGCTCACCCATGTCGGATCACTACGAGCAGTACTTC	CASSPMSDHYEQYF
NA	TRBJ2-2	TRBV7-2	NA	TGTGCCAGCAGCCCATATGGGACGACGAACACCGGGGAGCTGTTTTTT	CASSPYGTTNTGELFF
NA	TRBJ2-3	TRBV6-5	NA	TGTGCCAGCAGTTACTCTCTACTCACCCATAGAGATACGCAGTATTTT	CASSYSLLTHRDTQYF
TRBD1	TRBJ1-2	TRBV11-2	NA	TGTGCCAGCAGCTTAACCGGGACAGGGGGCATGTTGGGCTATGGCTACACCTTC	CASSLTGTGGMLGYGYTF
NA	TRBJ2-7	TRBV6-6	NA	TGTGCCAGCAGTATTTCGACAGGAGTCGAGCAGTACTTC	CASSISTGVEQYF
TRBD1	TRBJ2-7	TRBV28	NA	TGTGCCAGCAGTTTAGGGACAGGGGCCGTCTCCTACGAGCAGTACTTC	CASSLGTGAVSYEQYF
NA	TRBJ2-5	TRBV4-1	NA	TGCGCCAGCAGCCTCGGACTCGTGGGGGTAGAGACCCAGTACTTC	CASSLGLVGVETQYF
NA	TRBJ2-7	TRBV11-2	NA	TGTGCCAGCAGCTTAGCAGACTACTACGAGCAGTACTTC	CASSLADYYEQYF
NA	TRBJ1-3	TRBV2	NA	TGTGCCAGCACCGGGGGGCAGTTCTCTGGAAACACCATATATTTT	CASTGGQFSGNTIYF
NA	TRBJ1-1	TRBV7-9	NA	TGTGCCAGCAGCTTCGAAAACACTGAAGCTTTCTTT	CASSFENTEAFF
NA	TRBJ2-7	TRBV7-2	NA	TGTGCCAGCAGCCGTTTTTCGACAGGAACCTCCTACGAGCAGTACTTC	CASSRFSTGTSYEQYF
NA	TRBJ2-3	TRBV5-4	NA	TGTGCCAGCAGCTTAGGGGGGGACACAGATACGCAGTATTTT	CASSLGGDTDTQYF
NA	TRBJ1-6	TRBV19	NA	TGTGCAAGGTCCCACGGTCCGGATTCACCCCTCCACTTT	CARSHGPDSPLHF
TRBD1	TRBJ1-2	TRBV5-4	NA	TGTGCCAGCAGCCCCGGGACAGGGAACTATGGCTACACCTTC	CASSPGTGNYGYTF
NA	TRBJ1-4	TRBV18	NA	TGTGCCAGCTCACCTACACCAAGTTTCGAAAGTGGGAAACTGTTTTTT	CASSPTPSFESGKLFF
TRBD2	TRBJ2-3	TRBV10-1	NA	TGCGCCAGCAGTCTAGCGGGGGGAAGCACAGATACGCAGTATTTT	CASSLAGGSTDTQYF
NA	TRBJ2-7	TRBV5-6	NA	TGTGCCAGCAGTTGGGGGCGGGAGCAGTACTTC	CASSWGREQYF
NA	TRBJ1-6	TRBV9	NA	TGTGCCAGCAGCCTAGGGGAGGGACAAGGCAAATTAGCCCTCCACTTT	CASSLGEGQGKLALHF
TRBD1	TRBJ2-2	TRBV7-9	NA	TGTGCCAGCAGCACGGGACAGGGGTTTGCCGGGGAGCTGTTTTTT	CASSTGQGFAGELFF
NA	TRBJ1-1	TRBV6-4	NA	TGTGCCGAATTAAGGGCTTTCTTT	CAELRAFF
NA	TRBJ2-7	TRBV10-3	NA	TGTGCCATCAGTGAAGGGACTGGCTCCTACGAGCAGTACTTC	CAISEGTGSYEQYF
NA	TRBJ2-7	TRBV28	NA	TGTGCCAGCAGTTCGGTCAGACAGGGACTCGTCCGGGAGCAGTACTTC	CASSSVRQGLVREQYF
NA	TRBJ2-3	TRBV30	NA	TGTGCCTGGAGTGCGTCGCAGGCGGGCACAGATACGCAGTATTTT	CAWSASQAGTDTQYF